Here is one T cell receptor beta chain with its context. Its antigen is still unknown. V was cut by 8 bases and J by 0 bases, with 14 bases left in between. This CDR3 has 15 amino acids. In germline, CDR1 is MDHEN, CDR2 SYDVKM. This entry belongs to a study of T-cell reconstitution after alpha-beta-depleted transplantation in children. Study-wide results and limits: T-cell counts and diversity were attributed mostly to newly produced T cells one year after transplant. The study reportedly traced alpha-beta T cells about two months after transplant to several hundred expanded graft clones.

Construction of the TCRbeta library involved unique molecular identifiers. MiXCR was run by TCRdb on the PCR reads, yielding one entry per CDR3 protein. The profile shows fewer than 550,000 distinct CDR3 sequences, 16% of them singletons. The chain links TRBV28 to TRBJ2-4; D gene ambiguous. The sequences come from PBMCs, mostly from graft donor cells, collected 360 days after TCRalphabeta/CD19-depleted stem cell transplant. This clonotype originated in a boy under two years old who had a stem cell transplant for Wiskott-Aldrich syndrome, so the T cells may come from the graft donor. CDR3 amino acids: CASLDGFLAKNIQYF. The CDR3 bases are TGTGCCAGCCTGGACGGGTTTCTAGCCAAAAACATTCAGTACTTC.